This T cell receptor (beta chain) was identified during a study of blood T cell repertoires in COVID-19. Turning to the study itself: Donors in the United States, Italy and Spain gave samples during acute or convalescent COVID-19. In each case, the material was cDNA or gDNA derived from T cells, B-cell-depleted T cells, or PBMCs.

In the study's own analysis: Cell counts per sample came from amplifying reference gene primers. Sequenced by immunoSEQ multiplex PCR; TCRdb stores in-frame clones only, minus some. V, J and clone size are those of that table, while D and trimming were read from the DNA. This sample has around 47,000 clones, with about nine tenths found just once. The receptor was derived from a woman of 80 years or more in a cohort sampled during active or convalescent COVID-19. The sample taken for sequencing was peripheral blood.

The CDR3 coding sequence is TGTGCCAGCAGCTTAGGACTAGCGGGCACCGGGGAGCTGTTTTTT. Its translation is CASSLGLAGTGELFF. The chain recombines TRBV7-2 with TRBJ2-2, with 10 bases matching TRBD2. Germline assignment: CDR1 SGHTA and CDR2 FQGNSA. The ends lost 1 base at V and 4 bases at J; junction bases unmatched: 0. The CDR3 totals 15 residues.